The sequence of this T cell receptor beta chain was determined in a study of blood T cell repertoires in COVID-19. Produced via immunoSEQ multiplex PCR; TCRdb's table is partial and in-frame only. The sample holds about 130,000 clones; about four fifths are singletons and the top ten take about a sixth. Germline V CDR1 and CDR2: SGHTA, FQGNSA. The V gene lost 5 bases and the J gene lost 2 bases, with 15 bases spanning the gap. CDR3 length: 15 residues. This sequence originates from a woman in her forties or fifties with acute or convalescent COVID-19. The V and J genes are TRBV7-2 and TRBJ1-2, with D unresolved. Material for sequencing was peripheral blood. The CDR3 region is CASSPQVSGNYGYTF. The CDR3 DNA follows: TGTGCCAGCAGCCCACAAGTATCAGGAAACTATGGCTACACCTTC.